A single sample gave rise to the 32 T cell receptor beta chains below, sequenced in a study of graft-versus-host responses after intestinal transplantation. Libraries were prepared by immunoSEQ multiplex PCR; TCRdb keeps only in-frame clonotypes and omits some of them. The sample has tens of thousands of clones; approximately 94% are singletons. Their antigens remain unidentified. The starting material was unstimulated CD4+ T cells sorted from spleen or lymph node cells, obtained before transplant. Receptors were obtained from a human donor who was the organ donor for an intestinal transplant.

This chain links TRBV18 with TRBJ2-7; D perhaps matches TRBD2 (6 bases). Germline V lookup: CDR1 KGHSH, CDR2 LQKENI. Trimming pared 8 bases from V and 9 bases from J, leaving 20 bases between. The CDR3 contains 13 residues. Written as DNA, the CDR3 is TGTGCCAGCACATCCGGGCCTCGCGGGGTGCAGTACTTC. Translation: CASTSGPRGVQYF.

CDR3 nucleotides: TGCGCCAGCAGTGGAGGGGAGGCTTCACCCCTCCACTTT. Its translation: CASSGGEASPLHF. The rearrangement links TRBV10-2 to TRBJ1-6; the D gene is possibly TRBD1 (5 bases). The V end lost 4 bases, the J end lost 9 bases, and 10 bases lay between the germline ends. Per the germline V gene, CDR1 is WSHSY and CDR2 is SAAADI. The CDR3 runs 13 residues.

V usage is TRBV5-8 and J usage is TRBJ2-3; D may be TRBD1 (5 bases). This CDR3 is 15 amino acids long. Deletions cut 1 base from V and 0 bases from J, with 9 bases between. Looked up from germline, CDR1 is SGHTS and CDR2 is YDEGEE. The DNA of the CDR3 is TGTGCCAGCAGCTTGAGACAGCGTAGCACAGATACGCAGTATTTT. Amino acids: CASSLRQRSTDTQYF. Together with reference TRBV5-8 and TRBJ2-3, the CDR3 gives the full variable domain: EAGVTQSPTHLIKTRGQQATLRCSPISGHTSVYWYQQALGLGLQFLLWYDEGEERNRGNFPPRFSGRQFPNYSSELNVNALELEDSALYLCASSLRQRSTDTQYFGPGTRLTVL.

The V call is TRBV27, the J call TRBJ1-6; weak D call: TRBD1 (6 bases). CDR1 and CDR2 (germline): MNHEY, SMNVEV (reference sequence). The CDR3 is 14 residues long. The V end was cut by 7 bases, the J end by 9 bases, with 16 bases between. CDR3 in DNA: TGTGCCAGCACCCCGGGGGGGGCTGGTTCACCCCTCCACTTT. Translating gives CASTPGGAGSPLHF.

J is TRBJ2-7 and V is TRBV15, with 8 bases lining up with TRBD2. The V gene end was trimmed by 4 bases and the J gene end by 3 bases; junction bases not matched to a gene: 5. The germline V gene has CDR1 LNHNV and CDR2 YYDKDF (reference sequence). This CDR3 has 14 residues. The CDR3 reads CATSNGGASYEQYF. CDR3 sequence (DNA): TGTGCCACCAGCAACGGGGGGGCCAGCTACGAGCAGTACTTC. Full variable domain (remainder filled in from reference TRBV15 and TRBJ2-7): DAMVIQNPRYQVTQFGKPVTLSCSQTLNHNVMYWYQQKSSQAPKLLFHYYDKDFNNEADTPDNFQSRRPNTSFCFLDIRSPGLGDTAMYLCATSNGGASYEQYFGPGTRLTVT.

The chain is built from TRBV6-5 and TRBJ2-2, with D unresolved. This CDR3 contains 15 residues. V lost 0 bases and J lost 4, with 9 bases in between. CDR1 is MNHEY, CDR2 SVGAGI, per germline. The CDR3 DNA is TGTGCCAGCAGTTACTCGCTACTGTTCACCGGGGAGCTGTTTTTT. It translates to CASSYSLLFTGELFF.

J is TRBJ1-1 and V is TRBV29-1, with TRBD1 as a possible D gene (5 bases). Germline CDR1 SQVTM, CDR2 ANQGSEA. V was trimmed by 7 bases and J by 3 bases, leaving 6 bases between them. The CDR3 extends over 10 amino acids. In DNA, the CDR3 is TGCAGCGGGGGACACACTGAAGCTTTCTTT. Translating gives CSGGHTEAFF.

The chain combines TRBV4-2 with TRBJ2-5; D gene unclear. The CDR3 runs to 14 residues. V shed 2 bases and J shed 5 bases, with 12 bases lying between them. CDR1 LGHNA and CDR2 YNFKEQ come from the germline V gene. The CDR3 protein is CASSQSGRKETQYF. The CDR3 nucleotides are TGTGCCAGCAGCCAATCGGGCAGGAAGGAGACCCAGTACTTC.

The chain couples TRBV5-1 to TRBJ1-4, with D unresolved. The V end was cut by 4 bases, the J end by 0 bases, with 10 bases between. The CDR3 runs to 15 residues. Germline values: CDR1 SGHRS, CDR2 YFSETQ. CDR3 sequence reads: CASSRAPATNEKLFF. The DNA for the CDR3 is TGCGCCAGCAGCCGGGCACCGGCAACTAATGAAAAACTGTTTTTT.

The CDR3 bases are TGTGCCAGTAGTACCATCAGGACAGGGGGCTGGGCCGGGGAGCTGTTTTTT. Translation gives CASSTIRTGGWAGELFF. The V and J genes are TRBV19 and TRBJ2-2; 11 nucleotides agree with TRBD1. Germline trimming cut 4 bases from V and 6 bases from J; bases unmatched to any gene: 10. This CDR3 spans 17 amino acids. In germline, CDR1 is LNHDA, CDR2 SQIVND (reference sequence). Complete variable domain (other parts from reference TRBV19 and TRBJ2-2): DGGITQSPKYLFRKEGQNVTLSCEQNLNHDAMYWYRQDPGQGLRLIYYSQIVNDFQKGDIAEGYSVSREKKESFPLTVTSAQKNPTAFYLCASSTIRTGGWAGELFFGEGSRLTVL.

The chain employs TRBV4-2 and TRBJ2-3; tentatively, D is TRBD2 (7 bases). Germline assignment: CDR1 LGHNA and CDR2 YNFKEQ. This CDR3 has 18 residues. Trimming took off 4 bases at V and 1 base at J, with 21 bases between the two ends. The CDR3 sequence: CASSPGGGGAPGTDTQYF. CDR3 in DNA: TGTGCCAGCAGCCCCGGGGGTGGGGGGGCCCCTGGCACAGATACGCAGTATTTT.

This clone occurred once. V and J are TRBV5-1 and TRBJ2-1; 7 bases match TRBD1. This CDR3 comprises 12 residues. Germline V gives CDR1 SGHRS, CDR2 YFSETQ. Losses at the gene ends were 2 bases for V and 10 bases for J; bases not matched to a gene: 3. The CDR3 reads CASSFPGQEQFF. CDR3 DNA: TGCGCCAGCAGCTTTCCGGGACAGGAGCAGTTCTTC. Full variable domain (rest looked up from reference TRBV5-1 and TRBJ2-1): KAGVTQTPRYLIKTRGQQVTLSCSPISGHRSVSWYQQTPGQGLQFLFEYFSETQRNKGNFPGRFSGRQFSNSRSEMNVSTLELGDSALYLCASSFPGQEQFFGPGTRLTVL.

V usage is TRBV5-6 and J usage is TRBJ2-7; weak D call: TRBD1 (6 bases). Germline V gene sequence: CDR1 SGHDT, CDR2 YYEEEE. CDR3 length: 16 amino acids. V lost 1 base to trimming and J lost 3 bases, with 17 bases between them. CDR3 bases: TGTGCCAGCAGCTTGAACCCGGCAGGGGTTGTCTACGAGCAGTACTTC. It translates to CASSLNPAGVVYEQYF.

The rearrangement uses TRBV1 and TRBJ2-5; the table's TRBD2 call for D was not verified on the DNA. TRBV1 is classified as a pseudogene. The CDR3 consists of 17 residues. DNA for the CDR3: TGCACCAGCAGCCAAGGGAGAAAGCGGGGGGTACAAGAGACCCAGTACTTC. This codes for CTSSQGRKRGVQETQYF.

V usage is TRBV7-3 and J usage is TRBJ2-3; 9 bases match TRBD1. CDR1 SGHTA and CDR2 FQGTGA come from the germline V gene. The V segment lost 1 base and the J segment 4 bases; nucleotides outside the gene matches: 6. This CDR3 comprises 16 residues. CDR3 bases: TGTGCCAGCAGCTTAAGAGGGACAGGGACTGCAGATACGCAGTATTTT. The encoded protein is CASSLRGTGTADTQYF. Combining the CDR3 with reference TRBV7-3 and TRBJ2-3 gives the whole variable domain GAGVSQTPSNKVTEKGKYVELRCDPISGHTALYWYRQSLGQGPEFLIYFQGTGAADDSGLPNDRFFAVRPEGSVSTLKIQRTERGDSAVYLCASSLRGTGTADTQYFGPGTRLTVL.

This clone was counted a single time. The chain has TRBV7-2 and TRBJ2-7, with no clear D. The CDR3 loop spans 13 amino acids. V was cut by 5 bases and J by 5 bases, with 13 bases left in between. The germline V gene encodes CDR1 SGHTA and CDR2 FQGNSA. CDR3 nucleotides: TGTGCCAGCAGCGGGTTCTCAAGGAACGAGCAGTACTTC. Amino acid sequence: CASSGFSRNEQYF. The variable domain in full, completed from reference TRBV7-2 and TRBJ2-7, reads GAGVSQSPSNKVTEKGKDVELRCDPISGHTALYWYRQSLGQGLEFLIYFQGNSAPDKSGLPSDRFSAERTGGSVSTLTIQRTQQEDSAVYLCASSGFSRNEQYFGPGTRLTVT.

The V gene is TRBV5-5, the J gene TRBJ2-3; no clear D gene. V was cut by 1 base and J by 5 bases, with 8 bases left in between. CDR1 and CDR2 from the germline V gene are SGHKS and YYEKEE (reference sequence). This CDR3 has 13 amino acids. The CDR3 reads CASSLPGVDTQYF. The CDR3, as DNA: TGTGCCAGCAGCTTGCCGGGCGTAGATACGCAGTATTTT.

CDR3 nucleotides: TGTGCCAGCAGCTTAGTGGGGAACGAGCAGTACTTC. Translated: CASSLVGNEQYF. The rearrangement joins TRBV13 to TRBJ2-7; D is unresolved. Germline CDR1 PRHDT, CDR2 FYEKMQ (reference sequence). The CDR3 is 12 amino acids. With 1 base removed from V and 5 bases from J, the gap between germline ends came to 6 bases.

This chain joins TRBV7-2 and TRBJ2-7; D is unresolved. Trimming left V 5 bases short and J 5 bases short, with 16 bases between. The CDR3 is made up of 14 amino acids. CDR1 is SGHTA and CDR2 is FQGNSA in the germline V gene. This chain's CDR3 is CASSPYWVVDEQYF. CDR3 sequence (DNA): TGTGCCAGCAGCCCCTATTGGGTAGTCGACGAGCAGTACTTC.

DNA for the CDR3: TGTGCCAGCAGTTACTCGGGGGGGAACACCGGGGAGCTGTTTTTT. Residues: CASSYSGGNTGELFF. The chain carries TRBV6-6 and TRBJ2-2, with D perhaps TRBD2 (6 bases). V was clipped by 0 bases and J by 1 base, with 6 bases between them. The CDR3 contains 15 residues. Germline CDR1 reads MNHNY; CDR2 reads SVGAGI (reference sequence).

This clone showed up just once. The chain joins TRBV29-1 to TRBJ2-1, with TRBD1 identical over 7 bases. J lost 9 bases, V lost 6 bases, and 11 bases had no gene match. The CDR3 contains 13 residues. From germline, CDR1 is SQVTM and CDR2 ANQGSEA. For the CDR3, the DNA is TGCAGCGTCCGAGAACAGGGGTACGCTGAGCAGTTCTTC. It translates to CSVREQGYAEQFF.

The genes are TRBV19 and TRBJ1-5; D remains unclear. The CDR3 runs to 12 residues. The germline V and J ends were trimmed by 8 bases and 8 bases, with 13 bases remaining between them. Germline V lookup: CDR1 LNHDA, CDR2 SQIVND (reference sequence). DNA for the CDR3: TGTGCCAGTTCCCTTCAAAGGGAGCCCCAGCATTTT. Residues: CASSLQREPQHF.

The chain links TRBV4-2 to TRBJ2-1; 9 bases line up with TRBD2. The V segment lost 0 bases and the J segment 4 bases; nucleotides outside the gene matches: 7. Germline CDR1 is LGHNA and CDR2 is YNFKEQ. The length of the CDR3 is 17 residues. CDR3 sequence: CASSQDPRGGAYNEQFF. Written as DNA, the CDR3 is TGTGCCAGCAGCCAAGATCCTCGCGGGGGGGCTTACAATGAGCAGTTCTTC.

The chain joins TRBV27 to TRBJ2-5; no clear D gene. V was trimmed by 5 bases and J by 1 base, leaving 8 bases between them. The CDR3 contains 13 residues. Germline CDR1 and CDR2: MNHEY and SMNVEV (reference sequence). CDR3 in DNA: TGTGCCAGCAGTCCAAGAACCCAAGAGACCCAGTACTTC. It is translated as CASSPRTQETQYF.

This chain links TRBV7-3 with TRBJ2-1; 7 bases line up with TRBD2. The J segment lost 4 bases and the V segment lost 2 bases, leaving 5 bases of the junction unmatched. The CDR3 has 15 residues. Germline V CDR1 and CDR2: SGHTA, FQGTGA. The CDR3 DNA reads TGTGCCAGCAGCTTAGGACTAGTCGAATACAATGAGCAGTTCTTC. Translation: CASSLGLVEYNEQFF.

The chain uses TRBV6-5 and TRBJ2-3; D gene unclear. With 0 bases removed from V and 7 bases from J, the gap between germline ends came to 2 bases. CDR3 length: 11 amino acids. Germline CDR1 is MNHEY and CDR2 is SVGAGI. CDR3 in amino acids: CASSYSYTQYF. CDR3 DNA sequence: TGTGCCAGCAGTTACTCGTATACGCAGTATTTT.

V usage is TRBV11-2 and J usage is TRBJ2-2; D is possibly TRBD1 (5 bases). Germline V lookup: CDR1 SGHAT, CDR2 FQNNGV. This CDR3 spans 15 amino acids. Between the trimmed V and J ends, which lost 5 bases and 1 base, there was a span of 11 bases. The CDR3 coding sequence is TGTGCCAGCAGCACGGTCAGGGTGAACACCGGGGAGCTGTTTTTT. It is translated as CASSTVRVNTGELFF.

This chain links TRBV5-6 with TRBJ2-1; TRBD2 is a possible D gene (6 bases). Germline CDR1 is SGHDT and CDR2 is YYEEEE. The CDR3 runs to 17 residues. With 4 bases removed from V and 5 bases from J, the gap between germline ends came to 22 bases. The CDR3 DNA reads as TGTGCCAGCAGCATTTTTTCGGGACTCGGAGTGAACAATGAGCAGTTCTTC. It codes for CASSIFSGLGVNNEQFF.

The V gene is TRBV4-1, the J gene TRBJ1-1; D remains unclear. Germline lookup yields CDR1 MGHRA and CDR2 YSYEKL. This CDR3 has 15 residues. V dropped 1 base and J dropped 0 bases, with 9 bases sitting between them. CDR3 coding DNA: TGCGCCAGCAGCCAAGGGGCCTGGCTGAACACTGAAGCTTTCTTT. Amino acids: CASSQGAWLNTEAFF.

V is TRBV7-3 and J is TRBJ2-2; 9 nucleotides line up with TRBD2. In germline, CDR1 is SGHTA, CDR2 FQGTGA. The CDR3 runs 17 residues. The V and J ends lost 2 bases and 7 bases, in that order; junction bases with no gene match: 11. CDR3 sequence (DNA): TGTGCCAGCAGCTTAGGACGGGTAGCGGGGGCTGACGGGGAGCTGTTTTTT. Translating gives CASSLGRVAGADGELFF.

The CDR3, as DNA: TGTGCCATCAGAGGGACTGACTACAATGAGCAGTTCTTC. Amino acid sequence: CAIRGTDYNEQFF. The V and J genes are TRBV10-3 and TRBJ2-1; D might be TRBD2 (6 bases). This CDR3 region has 13 residues. The germline V and J ends were trimmed by 6 bases and 3 bases, with 9 bases remaining between them. Germline V gives CDR1 ENHRY, CDR2 SYGVKD.

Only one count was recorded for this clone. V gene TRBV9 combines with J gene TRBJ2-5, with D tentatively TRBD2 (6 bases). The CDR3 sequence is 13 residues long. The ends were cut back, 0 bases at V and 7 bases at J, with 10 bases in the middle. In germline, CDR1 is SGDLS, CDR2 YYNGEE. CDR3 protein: CASSVGGKGTQYF. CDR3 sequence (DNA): TGTGCCAGCAGCGTAGGCGGGAAAGGGACCCAGTACTTC.